Listed here are 27 T cell receptor beta chains from one sample, sequenced in a study of T cells after yellow fever vaccination. TCRdb ran MiXCR on the 5' RACE reads and lists one entry per CDR3 protein. The sample includes over 250,000 distinct CDR3 sequences, about 4% seen only once; the top ten take approximately 23%. Sequencing used PBMCs, obtained 5 days after the yellow fever booster vaccination. The receptors here all came from a man aged 18 to 35 who received the YFV17D yellow fever vaccine.

This clonotype was seen only a few times. This chain links TRBV2 with TRBJ2-3; D is unresolved. V lost 5 bases and J 8 bases, leaving 5 bases between the germline ends. CDR1 is SNHLY and CDR2 is FYNNEI in the germline V gene. The CDR3 runs 10 residues. CDR3 residues: CASSLATQYF. The CDR3 coding sequence is TGTGCCAGCAGTTTAGCTACGCAGTATTTT.

V is TRBV4-2 and J is TRBJ2-7; possible D gene TRBD2, 6 bases. The CDR3 consists of 15 residues. V lost 0 bases, J lost 0 bases, and 9 bases lay in between. Germline values: CDR1 LGHNA, CDR2 YNFKEQ. The CDR3 sequence: CASSQDRGTSYEQYV. For the CDR3, the DNA is TGTGCCAGCAGCCAAGATCGGGGGACCTCCTACGAGCAGTACGTC.

This clonotype has a handful of counts. The chain links TRBV5-1 to TRBJ1-6, with D unclear. CDR1 is SGHRS and CDR2 is YFSETQ in the germline V gene. Deletions cut 2 bases from V and 9 bases from J, with 12 bases between. This CDR3 comprises 14 residues. CDR3 residues: CASSFEDRGSPLHF. The DNA for the CDR3 is TGCGCCAGCAGCTTTGAGGACCGGGGTTCACCCCTCCACTTT. Drawing the rest from reference TRBV5-1 and TRBJ1-6, the complete variable domain is KAGVTQTPRYLIKTRGQQVTLSCSPISGHRSVSWYQQTPGQGLQFLFEYFSETQRNKGNFPGRFSGRQFSNSRSEMNVSTLELGDSALYLCASSFEDRGSPLHFGNGTRLTVT.

The V and J genes are TRBV5-1 and TRBJ2-1, with D possibly being TRBD1 or TRBD2 (6 bases each). The ends were cut back, 0 bases at V and 4 bases at J, with 11 bases in the middle. CDR1 is SGHRS, CDR2 YFSETQ, per germline. The CDR3 loop spans 15 amino acids. The CDR3 is CASSLERGHYNEQFF. CDR3 nucleotides: TGCGCCAGCAGCTTGGAACGGGGGCATTACAATGAGCAGTTCTTC.

This chain links TRBV18 with TRBJ2-5; no clear D gene. Per germline, CDR1 KGHSH and CDR2 LQKENI. The CDR3 extends over 15 amino acids. Deletions cut 2 bases from V and 0 bases from J, with 10 bases between. The CDR3 region is CASSPLDPYQETQYF. The CDR3 coding sequence is TGTGCCAGCTCACCATTAGACCCGTACCAAGAGACCCAGTACTTC.

V is TRBV28 and J is TRBJ1-5; no clear D. V was pared by 8 bases and J by 8 bases, with 16 bases between. CDR1 MDHEN and CDR2 SYDVKM come from the germline V gene. This CDR3 is 13 amino acids long. The CDR3 nucleotides are TGTGCCAGCTTTAAACAGCAAAGGGAGCCCCAGCATTTT. Translated, it gives CASFKQQREPQHF.

The V call is TRBV6-1, the J call TRBJ1-5; D is uncertain. The CDR3 consists of 12 residues. Germline V lookup: CDR1 MNHNS, CDR2 SASEGT. Trimming stripped 6 bases from V and 5 bases from J, with 8 bases between. The DNA of the CDR3 is TGTGCCAGCAGGGCAGGAGATCAGCCCCAGCATTTT. Translated: CASRAGDQPQHF.

In this sample, this clonotype turned up many times. The chain joins TRBV29-1 to TRBJ1-2, with D possibly TRBD1 on 5 matching bases. The V end lost 7 bases, the J end lost 2 bases, and 17 bases lay between the germline ends. Germline V gives CDR1 SQVTM, CDR2 ANQGSEA. The CDR3 is 14 residues long. DNA of the CDR3: TGCAGCGCCGAACGAGGGGTGGAGAACTATGGCTACACCTTC. Translation: CSAERGVENYGYTF.

V is TRBV6-1 and J is TRBJ2-4, with D possibly being TRBD1 or TRBD2 (5 bases each). Trimming pared 1 base from V and 0 bases from J, leaving 13 bases between. Germline-derived CDR1 and CDR2 are MNHNS and SASEGT. CDR3 length equals 17 residues. CDR3 amino acids: CASSEGEGILAKNIQYF. CDR3 sequence (DNA): TGTGCCAGCAGTGAAGGAGAGGGGATATTAGCCAAAAACATTCAGTACTTC.

The table lists this clonotype with a few counts. V and J are TRBV7-9 and TRBJ2-5, with 7 nucleotides matching TRBD2. V gave up 5 bases and J gave up 2 bases; unmatched junction bases: 14. CDR1 SEHNR and CDR2 FQNEAQ come from the germline V gene (reference sequence). CDR3 length: 17 residues. CDR3 coding DNA: TGTGCCAGCAGCCCCCTGGCGAGGGGAGGGACTCAAGAGACCCAGTACTTC. Translation gives CASSPLARGGTQETQYF.

The rearrangement joins TRBV28 to TRBJ1-4, with D possibly TRBD1 on 5 matching bases. Germline V lookup: CDR1 MDHEN, CDR2 SYDVKM. CDR3 length: 14 residues. V lost 5 bases and J lost 7, with 14 bases in between. This chain's CDR3 is CASSGAGTLEKLFF. The CDR3 DNA is TGTGCCAGCAGTGGCGCAGGGACCCTTGAAAAACTGTTTTTT.

The chain links TRBV6-5 to TRBJ1-2; no reliable D call. The ends were cut back, 2 bases at V and 8 bases at J, with 12 bases in the middle. In germline, CDR1 is MNHEY, CDR2 SVGAGI. The CDR3 extends over 13 amino acids. The CDR3 reads CASSYVGKSGYTF. The CDR3 DNA reads TGTGCCAGCAGTTACGTCGGCAAATCCGGCTACACCTTC.

In its sample, this clonotype was seen many times. V and J are TRBV6-2 or TRBV6-3 and TRBJ2-7, with D tentatively TRBD2 (6 bases). Germline V gene data show CDR1 as MNHEY and CDR2 as SVGEGT. Trimming pared 0 bases from V and 0 bases from J, leaving 6 bases between. CDR3 length equals 14 residues. Written as DNA, the CDR3 is TGTGCCAGCAGTTACTCGACTAGCTCCTACGAGCAGTACGTC. This encodes CASSYSTSSYEQYV.

A few counts support this clonotype. The V and J genes are TRBV4-3 and TRBJ2-5; TRBD2 agrees at 10 bases. The CDR3 is 15 residues long. The V segment lost 3 bases and the J segment 5 bases; nucleotides outside the gene matches: 6. Germline CDR1 is LGHNA and CDR2 is YSLEER. CDR3 residues: CASSHILAGRETQYF. The DNA for the CDR3 is TGCGCCAGCAGCCATATACTAGCGGGGCGGGAGACCCAGTACTTC.

In its sample, this clonotype was seen many times. The rearrangement joins TRBV10-3 to TRBJ2-7; D is perhaps TRBD1 or TRBD2 (6 bases each). Germline V gene sequence: CDR1 ENHRY, CDR2 SYGVKD. V shed 0 bases and J shed 6 bases, with 15 bases lying between them. The CDR3 has 15 amino acids. The CDR3 DNA reads TGTGCCATCAGTGAGTCAGGGGGGCAGGCAAGCGAGCAGTACTTC. Translating it yields CAISESGGQASEQYF.

This clonotype came up a few times. The rearrangement links TRBV12-3 or TRBV12-4 to TRBJ2-7, with TRBD1 matching over 7 bases. J was trimmed by 3 bases and V by 7 bases; bases with no gene match: 3. CDR3 length: 12 amino acids. Here the CDR3 DNA reads TGTGCCAGCAAGGGGGCGGTCTACGAGCAGTACTTC. It yields the protein CASKGAVYEQYF.

This clonotype was observed a few times. This chain uses TRBV7-6 with TRBJ1-1; no clear D. Germline CDR1 and CDR2: SGHVS and FNYEAQ. The CDR3 extends over 13 amino acids. V was clipped by 5 bases and J by 0 bases, with 7 bases between them. This chain's CDR3 is CASSVHMNTEAFF. The CDR3 DNA follows: TGTGCCAGCAGCGTCCACATGAACACTGAAGCTTTCTTT.

This clonotype showed up just a few times. The gene calls are TRBV15 and TRBJ1-6; weak D call: TRBD1 (5 bases). The CDR3 length is 16 residues. Trimming took off 0 bases at V and 3 bases at J, with 9 bases between the two ends. Germline V lookup: CDR1 LNHNV, CDR2 YYDKDF (reference sequence). CDR3 in amino acids: CATSREGDNYNSPLHF. In DNA form, the CDR3 reads TGTGCCACCAGCAGAGAGGGGGATAACTATAATTCACCCCTCCACTTT.

The sample holds many counts of this clonotype. The rearrangement links TRBV6-2 or TRBV6-3 to TRBJ2-2; weak D call: TRBD1 (6 bases). V dropped 2 bases and J dropped 6 bases, with 10 bases sitting between them. Germline V gene data show CDR1 as MNHEY and CDR2 as SVGEGT. This CDR3 is built from 14 residues. For the CDR3, the DNA is TGTGCCAGCAGTTACCCCCAGGGGTCCGGGGAGCTGTTTTTT. Its translation: CASSYPQGSGELFF.

This clonotype has ten or more counts. The V call is TRBV7-8, the J call TRBJ2-5, with D possibly being TRBD1 or TRBD2 (5 bases each). Germline values: CDR1 SGHVS, CDR2 FQNEAQ. The ends were cut back, 4 bases at V and 4 bases at J, with 16 bases in the middle. The CDR3 extends over 15 amino acids. The CDR3 is CASSYTGTGLETQYF. DNA of the CDR3: TGTGCCAGCAGCTACACCGGGACCGGTTTAGAGACCCAGTACTTC.

The V call is TRBV7-9, the J call TRBJ2-5; 10 bases match TRBD1. The germline gives CDR1 SEHNR, CDR2 FQNEAQ (reference sequence). J gave up 2 bases and V 5 bases, and 5 bases lay outside the gene matches. There are 15 residues in the CDR3. CDR3 in amino acids: CASSIRQGAQETQYF. For the CDR3, the DNA is TGTGCCAGCAGCATTCGACAGGGGGCTCAAGAGACCCAGTACTTC.

The gene calls are TRBV29-1 and TRBJ1-2, with D maybe TRBD1 (5 bases). There are 13 residues in the CDR3. CDR1 is SQVTM, CDR2 ANQGSEA, per germline. Trimming took 7 bases from V and 4 from J, leaving 16 bases between them. The CDR3 DNA sequence: TGCAGCGCGGCCAGGGACTCTAGCTATGGCTACACCTTC. This encodes CSAARDSSYGYTF.

The chain recombines TRBV27 with TRBJ1-6, with 11 bases aligning to TRBD1. CDR1 is MNHEY and CDR2 is SMNVEV in the germline V gene (reference sequence). The CDR3 has 14 residues. The J segment lost 9 bases and the V segment lost 6 bases, leaving 4 bases of the junction unmatched. This chain's CDR3 is CASRRDRGFSPLHF. In DNA, the CDR3 is TGTGCCAGCAGGCGGGACAGGGGGTTTTCACCCCTCCACTTT.

This clonotype came up many times. V is TRBV10-2 and J is TRBJ2-5; D tentatively reads TRBD1 or TRBD2 (5 bases each). The V and J ends lost 0 bases and 4 bases respectively, with 12 bases between them. Germline CDR1 and CDR2: WSHSY and SAAADI. The CDR3 has 15 residues. The CDR3 is CASSESPGPPETQYF. CDR3 DNA sequence: TGCGCCAGCAGTGAGTCGCCGGGACCACCAGAGACCCAGTACTTC.

V is TRBV5-1 and J is TRBJ1-5; TRBD1 matches at 8 bases. The germline CDR1 and CDR2 sequences are SGHRS and YFSETQ. This CDR3 is built from 16 residues. V shed 1 base, J shed 3 bases, and the junction held 6 bases outside the gene matches. In nucleotides, the CDR3 is TGCGCCAGCAGCTTGCTCCCGGGACAGGCCAATCAGCCCCAGCATTTT. This codes for CASSLLPGQANQPQHF.

A word on this clonotype: This sequence may be a read error, since a much larger clone differs from it by one base. In DNA, the CDR3 is TGTGCCGGCAGCTTAGACTTCTCCCAACCTTATGGCTACACCTTC. Protein product: CAGSLDFSQPYGYTF. The genes are TRBV7-8 and TRBJ1-2; unclear D gene. This CDR3 has 15 residues. Germline V gene data show CDR1 as SGHVS and CDR2 as FQNEAQ.

This clonotype came up many times. The rearrangement links TRBV5-1 to TRBJ2-2; D possibly corresponds to TRBD1 (6 bases). Trimming left V 4 bases short and J 7 bases short, with 14 bases between. The CDR3 runs to 14 residues. Germline V gives CDR1 SGHRS, CDR2 YFSETQ. In DNA, the CDR3 is TGCGCCAGCAGCCCAGGGGTCGGCAGCGGGGAGCTGTTTTTT. This codes for CASSPGVGSGELFF.